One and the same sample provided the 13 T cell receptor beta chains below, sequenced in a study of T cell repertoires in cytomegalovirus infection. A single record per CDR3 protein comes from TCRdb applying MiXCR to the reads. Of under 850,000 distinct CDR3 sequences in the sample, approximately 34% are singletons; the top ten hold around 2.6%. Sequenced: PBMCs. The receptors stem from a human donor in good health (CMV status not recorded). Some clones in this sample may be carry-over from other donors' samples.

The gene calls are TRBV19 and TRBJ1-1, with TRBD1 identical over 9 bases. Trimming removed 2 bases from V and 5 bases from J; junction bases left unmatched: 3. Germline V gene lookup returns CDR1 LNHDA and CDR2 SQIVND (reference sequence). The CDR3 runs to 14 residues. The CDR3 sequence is CASSIQQGATEAFF. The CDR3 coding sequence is TGTGCCAGTAGTATACAACAGGGGGCAACTGAAGCTTTCTTT.

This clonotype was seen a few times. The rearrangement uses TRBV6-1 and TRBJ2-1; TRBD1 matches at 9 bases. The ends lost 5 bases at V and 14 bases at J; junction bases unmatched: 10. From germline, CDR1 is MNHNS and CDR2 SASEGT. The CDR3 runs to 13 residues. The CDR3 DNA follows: TGTGCCAGCAGTACCTTCCGGGACAGGGAAGAGTTCTTC. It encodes CASSTFRDREEFF.

The chain's CDR3 is CSAREMVAPPGTQYF. In nucleotides, the CDR3 is TGCAGTGCTAGAGAGATGGTGGCTCCCCCGGGGACCCAGTACTTC. The chain joins TRBV20-1 to TRBJ2-5; no clear D gene. Germline loops: CDR1 DFQATT, CDR2 SNEGSKA (reference sequence). Between the trimmed V and J ends, which lost 0 bases and 7 bases, there was a span of 18 bases. The CDR3 totals 15 residues.

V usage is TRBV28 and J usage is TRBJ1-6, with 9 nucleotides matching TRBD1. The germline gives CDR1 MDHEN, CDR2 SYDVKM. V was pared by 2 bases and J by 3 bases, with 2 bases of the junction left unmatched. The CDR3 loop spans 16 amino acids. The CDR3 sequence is CASSLGGQGYNSPLHF. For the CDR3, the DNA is TGTGCCAGCAGTTTAGGGGGACAGGGCTATAATTCACCCCTCCACTTT.

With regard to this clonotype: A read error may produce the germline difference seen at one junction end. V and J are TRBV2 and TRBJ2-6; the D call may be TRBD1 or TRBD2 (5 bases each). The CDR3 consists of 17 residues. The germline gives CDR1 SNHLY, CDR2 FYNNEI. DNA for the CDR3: TGTGCCAGCAGTAATCAAGGGGCGCTAGCTGGGGCCAGCGTCCTGACTTTC. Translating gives CASSNQGALAGASVLTF. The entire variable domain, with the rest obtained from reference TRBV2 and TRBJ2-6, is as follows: EPEVTQTPSHQVTQMGQEVILRCVPISNHLYFYWYRQILGQKVEFLVSFYNNEISEKSEIFDDQFSVERPDGSNFTLKIRSTKLEDSAMYFCASSNQGALAGASVLTFGAGSRLTVL.

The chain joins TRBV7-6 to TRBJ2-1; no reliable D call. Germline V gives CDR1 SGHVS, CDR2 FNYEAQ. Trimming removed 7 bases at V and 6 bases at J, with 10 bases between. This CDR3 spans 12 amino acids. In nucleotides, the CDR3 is TGTGCCAGCACCTTGGAAGGCAATGAGCAGTTCTTC. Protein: CASTLEGNEQFF.

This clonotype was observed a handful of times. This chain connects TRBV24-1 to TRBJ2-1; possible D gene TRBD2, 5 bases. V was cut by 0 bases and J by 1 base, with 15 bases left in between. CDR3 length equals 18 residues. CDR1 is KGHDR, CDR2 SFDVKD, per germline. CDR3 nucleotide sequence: TGTGCCACCAGTGATTTGGGAGCGGACGCCGAATCCTACAATGAGCAGTTCTTC. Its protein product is CATSDLGADAESYNEQFF.

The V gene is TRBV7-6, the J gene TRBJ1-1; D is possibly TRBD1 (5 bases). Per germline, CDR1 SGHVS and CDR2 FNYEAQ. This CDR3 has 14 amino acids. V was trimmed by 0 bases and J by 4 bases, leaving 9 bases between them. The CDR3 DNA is TGTGCCAGCAGCTTAGCAGACAGTCCCACTGAAGCTTTCTTT. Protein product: CASSLADSPTEAFF.

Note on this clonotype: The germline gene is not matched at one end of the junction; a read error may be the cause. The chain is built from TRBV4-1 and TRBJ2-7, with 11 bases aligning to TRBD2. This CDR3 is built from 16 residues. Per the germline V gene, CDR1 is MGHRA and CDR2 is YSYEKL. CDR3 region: CASRQETSGGPYKQYF. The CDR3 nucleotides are TGCGCCAGCAGACAAGAAACTAGCGGGGGCCCATACAAGCAGTACTTC.

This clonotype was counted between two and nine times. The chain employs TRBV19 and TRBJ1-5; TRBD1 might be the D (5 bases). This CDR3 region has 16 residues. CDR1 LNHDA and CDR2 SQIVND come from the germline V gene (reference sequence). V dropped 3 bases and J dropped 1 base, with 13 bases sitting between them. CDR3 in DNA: TGTGCCAGTAGTATTGGGTACCGGGACAGCAATCAGCCCCAGCATTTT. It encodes CASSIGYRDSNQPQHF. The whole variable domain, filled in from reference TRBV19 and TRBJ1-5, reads DGGITQSPKYLFRKEGQNVTLSCEQNLNHDAMYWYRQDPGQGLRLIYYSQIVNDFQKGDIAEGYSVSREKKESFPLTVTSAQKNPTAFYLCASSIGYRDSNQPQHFGDGTRLSIL.

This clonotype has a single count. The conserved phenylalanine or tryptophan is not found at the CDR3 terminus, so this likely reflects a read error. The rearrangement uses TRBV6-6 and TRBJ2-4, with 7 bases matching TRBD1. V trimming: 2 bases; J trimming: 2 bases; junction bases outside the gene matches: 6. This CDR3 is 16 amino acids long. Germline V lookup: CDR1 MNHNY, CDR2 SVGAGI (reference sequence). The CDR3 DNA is TGTGCCAGCAGTTACGGGCAGGGGGTGACCAAAAACATTCAGTACCTC. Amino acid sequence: CASSYGQGVTKNIQYL.

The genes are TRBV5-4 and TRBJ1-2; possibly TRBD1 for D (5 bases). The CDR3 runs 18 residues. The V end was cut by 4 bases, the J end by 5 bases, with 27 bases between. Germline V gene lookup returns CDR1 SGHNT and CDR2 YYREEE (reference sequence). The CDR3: CASSPGGASGREGYGYTF. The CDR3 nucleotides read TGTGCCAGCAGCCCCGGTGGGGCTTCAGGGCGGGAAGGATATGGCTACACCTTC.

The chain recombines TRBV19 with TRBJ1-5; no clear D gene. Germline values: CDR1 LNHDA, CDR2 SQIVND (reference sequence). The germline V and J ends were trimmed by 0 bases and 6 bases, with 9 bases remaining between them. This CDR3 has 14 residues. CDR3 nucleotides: TGTGCCAGTAGTATAGAGGCAGTCTCTCAGCCCCAGCATTTT. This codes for CASSIEAVSQPQHF.